The clone carrying this T cell receptor beta chain was detected ten times or more. Its target is unknown. The data derive from a study of T cells in Graves' hyperthyroidism and ophthalmopathy. In the study overall: Peripheral blood samples were taken at initial diagnosis, prior to any treatment.

Isolation of PBMCs was performed on approximately 10 ml fresh peripheral blood. Germline CDR1 MNHNS, CDR2 SASEGT. Trimming cost V 2 bases and J 0 bases; bases outside gene matches: 15. The CDR3 consists of 20 residues. Amplification yielded TCR beta CDR3 regions, with RNA transcripts as the source. The primer set for the first-round RT-PCR of the TCR CDR3 was HTBI. TCRdb ran MiXCR on the multiplex PCR reads and lists one entry per CDR3 protein. The data hold almost 350,000 distinct CDR3 sequences, with less than 20% observed a single time. Study results and caveats: The majority of expanded thyroid clonotypes above 0.001 also appeared in blood. The model predicted ophthalmopathy a median around 6 months before onset.

V gene TRBV6-1 combines with J gene TRBJ2-1, with 8 nucleotides matching TRBD2. The sample taken for sequencing was blood. This TCR derives from a woman aged 40 to 50 with Graves' ophthalmopathy. CDR3 coding DNA: TGTGCCAGCAGTGAACGGGAGGGGCGCGGGTACGGTAGCTCCTACAATGAGCAGTTCTTC. Its protein product is CASSEREGRGYGSSYNEQFF.